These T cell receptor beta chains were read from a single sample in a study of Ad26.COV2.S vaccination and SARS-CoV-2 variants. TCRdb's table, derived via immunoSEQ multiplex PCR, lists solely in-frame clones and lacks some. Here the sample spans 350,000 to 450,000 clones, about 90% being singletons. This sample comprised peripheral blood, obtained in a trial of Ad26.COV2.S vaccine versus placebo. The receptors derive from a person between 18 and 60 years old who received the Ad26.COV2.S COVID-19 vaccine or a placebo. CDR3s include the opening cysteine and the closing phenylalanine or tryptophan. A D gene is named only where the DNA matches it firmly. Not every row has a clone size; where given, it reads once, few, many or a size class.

cdr3_nt: TGTGCCAGCAGCCAATTTAGCCGTCCCCAAACATCCTACGAGCAGTACTTC
cdr3_aa: CASSQFSRPQTSYEQYF
d_call: .
cdr3_length: 17
j_call: TRBJ2-7
clone_size: .
v_call: TRBV14

cdr3_nt: TGTGCCAGCGGCGGCCCCTCCTTCTACAATGAGCAGTTCTTC
cdr3_aa: CASGGPSFYNEQFF
d_call: .
cdr3_length: 14
j_call: TRBJ2-1
clone_size: once
v_call: TRBV27

cdr3_nt: TGTGCCAGCAGTCTAGCGGGGGGGCGAGATACGCAGTATTTT
cdr3_aa: CASSLAGGRDTQYF
d_call: TRBD2
cdr3_length: 14
j_call: TRBJ2-3
clone_size: .
v_call: TRBV6-2/TRBV6-3

cdr3_nt: TGTGCCAGCACCCCCGATTTTCGGGGACGCTTAATTCTCGAGACCCAGTACTTC
cdr3_aa: CASTPDFRGRLILETQYF
d_call: .
cdr3_length: 18
j_call: TRBJ2-5
clone_size: once
v_call: TRBV6-2/TRBV6-3

cdr3_nt: TGCGCCAGCAGCCAAGAGTTAGGGATTATTGTGAACACTGAAGCTTTCTTT
cdr3_aa: CASSQELGIIVNTEAFF
d_call: .
cdr3_length: 17
j_call: TRBJ1-1
clone_size: .
v_call: TRBV4-3

cdr3_nt: TGTGCCAGCAGCCTAGACCTAGTGATTAACACCGGGGAGCTGTTTTTT
cdr3_aa: CASSLDLVINTGELFF
d_call: .
cdr3_length: 16
j_call: TRBJ2-2
clone_size: .
v_call: TRBV7-2

cdr3_nt: TGTGCCAGCACCCACCCCCGCGGGACTAGCGGCACCGGGGAGCTGTTTTTT
cdr3_aa: CASTHPRGTSGTGELFF
d_call: TRBD2
cdr3_length: 17
j_call: TRBJ2-2
clone_size: .
v_call: TRBV11-2

cdr3_nt: TGTGCCTGGAGTGCGGGGGGCACAGATACGCAGTATTTT
cdr3_aa: CAWSAGGTDTQYF
d_call: .
cdr3_length: 13
j_call: TRBJ2-3
clone_size: .
v_call: TRBV30

cdr3_nt: TGCAGCGGGACGGGCGGTTTGTCTTGGTCTGAAGCTTTCTTT
cdr3_aa: CSGTGGLSWSEAFF
d_call: .
cdr3_length: 14
j_call: TRBJ1-1
clone_size: .
v_call: TRBV29-1

cdr3_nt: TGTGCCAGCAGCCCTCGGTCCTTCACCTACGAGCAGTACTTC
cdr3_aa: CASSPRSFTYEQYF
d_call: .
cdr3_length: 14
j_call: TRBJ2-7
clone_size: once
v_call: TRBV9

cdr3_nt: TGTGCCAGCAGCCGGACAGGGAGCAGTTCACCCCTCCACTTT
cdr3_aa: CASSRTGSSSPLHF
d_call: TRBD1
cdr3_length: 14
j_call: TRBJ1-6
clone_size: .
v_call: TRBV7-9

cdr3_nt: TGTGCCAGCAGCCAAGACGTTTTAGGGGGGCAAAACTATGGCTACACCTTC
cdr3_aa: CASSQDVLGGQNYGYTF
d_call: .
cdr3_length: 17
j_call: TRBJ1-2
clone_size: .
v_call: TRBV14

cdr3_nt: TGCGCCAGCAGTGACTACCAGGGACAGGGGTCTGGGTATAGGTATAGCAATCAGCCCCAGCATTTT
cdr3_aa: CASSDYQGQGSGYRYSNQPQHF
d_call: TRBD1
cdr3_length: 22
j_call: TRBJ1-5
clone_size: .
v_call: TRBV10-2

cdr3_nt: TGTGCCTGGAGTGCAGAGGACAGGCATAATCAGCCCCAGCATTTT
cdr3_aa: CAWSAEDRHNQPQHF
d_call: TRBD1
cdr3_length: 15
j_call: TRBJ1-5
clone_size: .
v_call: TRBV30

cdr3_nt: TGTGCCAGCAGCTCCCGACTAGCGGGGGCGGAGGATGAGCAGTTCTTC
cdr3_aa: CASSSRLAGAEDEQFF
d_call: TRBD2
cdr3_length: 16
j_call: TRBJ2-1
clone_size: many
v_call: TRBV7-9

cdr3_nt: TGTGCCATCAGTGAAAGGGCCGGGATGAACACTGAAGCTTTCTTT
cdr3_aa: CAISERAGMNTEAFF
d_call: .
cdr3_length: 15
j_call: TRBJ1-1
clone_size: .
v_call: TRBV10-3

cdr3_nt: TGTGCCAGCAGGCTAGCGGGGAACACCGGGGAGCTGTTTTTT
cdr3_aa: CASRLAGNTGELFF
d_call: TRBD2
cdr3_length: 14
j_call: TRBJ2-2
clone_size: .
v_call: TRBV5-4

cdr3_nt: TGCGCCAGCAGCCAAGCGACGAACAAAAGGGGGGCCGGGGAAAACATTCAGTACTTC
cdr3_aa: CASSQATNKRGAGENIQYF
d_call: .
cdr3_length: 19
j_call: TRBJ2-4
clone_size: .
v_call: TRBV4-1

cdr3_nt: TGTGCCAGCAGCCAACGGGACAGGGACGAAAAACTGTTTTTT
cdr3_aa: CASSQRDRDEKLFF
d_call: TRBD1
cdr3_length: 14
j_call: TRBJ1-4
clone_size: .
v_call: TRBV16